These T cell receptor beta chains were read from a single sample in a study of blood T cell repertoires in COVID-19. The data were produced by immunoSEQ multiplex PCR, yet TCRdb's version contains in-frame clones alone and is incomplete. The profile shows about 130,000 clones, 70% to 85% of them singletons. Sequencing was carried out using peripheral blood. These TCRs come from a woman older than 75 with acute or convalescent COVID-19. CDR3s include the opening cysteine and the closing phenylalanine or tryptophan. A D gene is named only where the DNA matches it firmly. Expanded clones are given a class, and other clones once, few, many or no size at all.

j_call clone_size d_call v_call cdr3_aa cdr3_nt
TRBJ1-1 NA TRBD1 TRBV5-1 CASSLKTGEGEAFF TGCGCCAGCAGCCTCAAGACAGGGGAAGGTGAAGCTTTCTTT
TRBJ1-1 NA TRBD1 TRBV7-9 CASSLGAGGWNTEAFF TGTGCCAGCAGCCTTGGGGCAGGGGGCTGGAACACTGAAGCTTTCTTT
TRBJ1-1 NA TRBD1 TRBV15 CATSRDKAGGTEAFF TGTGCCACCAGCAGAGATAAGGCAGGGGGAACTGAAGCTTTCTTT
TRBJ2-7 NA TRBD2 TRBV7-2 CASTFSGGEQYF TGTGCCAGCACCTTTAGCGGGGGCGAGCAGTACTTC
TRBJ2-2 NA TRBD1 TRBV9 CASSISGTVNTGELFF TGTGCCAGCAGCATCTCCGGGACAGTGAACACCGGGGAGCTGTTTTTT
TRBJ2-7 NA TRBD1 TRBV19 CASSMGSGQLYEQYF TGTGCCAGTAGTATGGGGTCGGGACAGCTCTACGAGCAGTACTTC
TRBJ1-4 NA NA TRBV20-1 CSASGAEKLFF TGCAGTGCTAGTGGGGCGGAAAAACTGTTTTTT
TRBJ1-1 few TRBD1 TRBV4-2 CASSQDRGDRTEAFF TGTGCCAGCAGCCAAGATCGAGGGGACAGAACTGAAGCTTTCTTT
TRBJ2-2 NA TRBD1 TRBV9 CASSLKGQGASTPGELFF TGTGCCAGCAGCTTAAAAGGACAGGGGGCAAGTACCCCCGGGGAGCTGTTTTTT
TRBJ2-1 NA NA TRBV24-1 CATRGQAANEQFF TGTGCCACCCGCGGGCAGGCTGCCAATGAGCAGTTCTTC
TRBJ1-3 NA NA TRBV7-2 CASSSISGNTIYF TGTGCCAGCAGCTCCATCTCTGGAAACACCATATATTTT
TRBJ1-4 NA TRBD1 TRBV5-8 CASSWADRDGKLFF TGTGCCAGCAGCTGGGCCGACAGGGATGGAAAACTGTTTTTT
TRBJ1-5 NA NA TRBV12-3/TRBV12-4 CASSTAGNQPQHF TGTGCCAGCAGTACCGCAGGGAATCAGCCCCAGCATTTT
TRBJ1-3 NA NA TRBV14 CASSQGIANTIYF TGTGCCAGCAGCCAAGGAATAGCAAACACCATATATTTT
TRBJ1-2 NA NA TRBV2 CASSEPRGYGYTF TGTGCCAGCAGTGAACCCCGGGGCTATGGCTACACCTTC
TRBJ1-1 NA TRBD1 TRBV27 CASTPVKYEGAGTEAFF TGTGCCAGCACCCCCGTGAAATATGAGGGGGCAGGCACTGAAGCTTTCTTT
TRBJ1-5 NA TRBD1 TRBV3-1/TRBV3-2 CASSHSGTGRQPQHF TGTGCCAGCAGCCATTCTGGGACAGGTCGCCAGCCCCAGCATTTT
TRBJ1-1 once NA TRBV7-3 CASSPTGDLNTEAFF TGTGCCAGCAGCCCCACCGGGGATCTGAACACTGAAGCTTTCTTT
TRBJ1-1 NA NA TRBV30 CAWSQMNTEAFF TGTGCCTGGAGCCAGATGAACACTGAAGCTTTCTTT
TRBJ1-1 NA NA TRBV2 CASRQSFGTEAFF TGTGCCAGCAGACAATCTTTTGGCACTGAAGCTTTCTTT
TRBJ1-6 few NA TRBV15 CATRTGGRDNSPLHF TGTGCCACCAGAACAGGCGGCCGCGATAATTCACCCCTCCACTTT
TRBJ1-1 NA NA TRBV18 CASSSQGSTEAFF TGTGCCAGCTCAAGTCAGGGGTCCACTGAAGCTTTCTTT
TRBJ1-2 once TRBD1 TRBV27 CASSSDRGNYGYTF TGTGCCAGCAGTTCAGACAGGGGGAACTATGGCTACACCTTC
TRBJ2-3 NA TRBD1 TRBV6-5 CASSYGTGGSDTQYF TGTGCCAGCAGTTACGGGACAGGGGGTTCAGATACGCAGTATTTT
TRBJ1-5 NA NA TRBV11-2 CASRRDNGVQPQHF TGTGCCAGCAGACGGGACAACGGAGTTCAGCCCCAGCATTTT
TRBJ2-2 NA NA TRBV7-7 CASSPSRGFTGELFF TGTGCTAGCAGCCCCAGTAGAGGATTCACCGGGGAGCTGTTTTTT
TRBJ2-5 NA NA TRBV6-2/TRBV6-3 CASSQNRGGETQYF TGTGCCAGCAGTCAGAACAGGGGAGGAGAGACCCAGTACTTC
TRBJ1-6 NA NA TRBV18 CASSPSGNSPLHF TGTGCCAGCTCACCGTCAGGGAATTCACCCCTCCACTTT
TRBJ1-2 many NA TRBV7-2 CASSPDKSYGYTF TGTGCCAGCAGCCCGGACAAGAGTTATGGCTACACCTTC
TRBJ1-1 NA NA TRBV6-5 CASSRSDSLEAFF TGTGCCAGCAGTCGCTCGGACAGCCTTGAAGCTTTCTTT
TRBJ1-3 NA NA TRBV3-1/TRBV3-2 CASSRTVSGNTIYF TGTGCCAGCAGCCGGACAGTCTCTGGAAACACCATATATTTT
TRBJ1-6 few TRBD1 TRBV18 CASSPGDRGPYNSPLHF TGTGCCAGCTCACCAGGGGACAGGGGGCCCTATAATTCACCCCTCCACTTT
TRBJ1-2 NA NA TRBV7-9 CASSTTGSNYGYTF TGTGCCAGCAGCACAACGGGGTCTAACTATGGCTACACCTTC
TRBJ2-2 once NA TRBV27 CASSPGRVIGGELFF TGTGCCAGCAGTCCTGGCAGGGTAATCGGCGGGGAGCTGTTTTTT
TRBJ1-6 NA NA TRBV2 CASSEGGGAYSPLHF TGTGCCAGCAGTGAAGGCGGGGGCGCTTATTCACCCCTCCACTTT
TRBJ2-7 few NA TRBV6-5 CASLERSQGEQYF TGTGCCAGCCTGGAGCGGAGCCAGGGGGAGCAGTACTTC
TRBJ2-7 NA TRBD2 TRBV5-6 CASSRGGSSYEQYF TGTGCCAGCAGCCGGGGGGGCAGCTCCTACGAGCAGTACTTC
TRBJ2-7 NA NA TRBV27 CASSFGGTYEQYF TGTGCCAGCAGTTTCGGAGGAACTTACGAGCAGTACTTC
TRBJ1-2 once TRBD1 TRBV19 CASRAGGYGYTF TGTGCCAGTAGGGCAGGGGGCTATGGCTACACCTTC
TRBJ2-7 NA TRBD1 TRBV18 CASSPGTGGNYEQYF TGTGCCAGCTCACCTGGGACAGGGGGAAACTACGAGCAGTACTTC
TRBJ1-6 NA NA TRBV7-2 CASSLRQDSPLHF TGTGCCAGCAGCTTGAGACAGGATTCACCCCTCCACTTT
TRBJ2-5 NA NA TRBV9 CASSATQGRQTQYF TGTGCCAGCAGCGCAACACAGGGCAGGCAGACCCAGTACTTC
TRBJ2-7 NA TRBD2 TRBV4-1 CASSPGGSYEQYF TGCGCCAGCAGCCCCGGGGGGTCCTACGAGCAGTACTTC
TRBJ1-5 NA NA TRBV5-1 CASSLDVTGDQPQHF TGCGCCAGCAGCTTGGACGTAACGGGTGATCAGCCCCAGCATTTT
TRBJ2-5 NA NA TRBV13 CASSNQGRETQYF TGTGCCAGCAGCAACCAGGGTAGGGAGACCCAGTACTTC
TRBJ2-1 NA NA TRBV3-1/TRBV3-2 CASSRNPRHIYNEQFF TGTGCCAGCAGCCGGAACCCCAGACACATCTACAATGAGCAGTTCTTC